This T cell receptor beta chain was observed in a study of T cell repertoires in cytomegalovirus infection. Overall study context: It can be stated that public TCR beta signatures indicated CMV infection as well as a matching HLA type.

Study-level findings and limits: Clonotype analysis showed dominance of the ex vivo response by HLA-C-restricted CMV-specific TCR beta clonotypes.

TCRdb analysed the reads with MiXCR anew, one entry per CDR3 protein. The sample has a few hundred thousand distinct CDR3 sequences, roughly 25% seen once; the top ten hold about an eighth. About this clonotype: As yet, its antigen is unknown.

After removal of 4 bases from V and 6 bases from J, the junction contained 8 bases not matched to a gene. The CDR3 covers 15 residues. The germline V gene has CDR1 SGHTA and CDR2 FQGNSA. The chain recombines TRBV7-2 with TRBJ2-1; TRBD2 agrees at 8 bases. The TCR was taken from a human donor in good health (CMV status not recorded). Some clones in this sample may be carry-over from other donors' samples. This specimen was cultured PBMCs, taken from culture after CMV antigen stimulation. The CDR3 coding sequence is TGTGCCAGCAGCTACCGCAGAAGCGGGAGCAATGAGCAGTTCTTC. It yields the protein CASSYRRSGSNEQFF.